This T cell receptor (beta chain) was identified during a study of CD4 T cell repertoires in COVID-19. The table came from immunoSEQ multiplex PCR; TCRdb's copy has only in-frame clones and leaves some out. The data contain approximately 75,000 clones, around 82% of them singletons. The study, taken as a whole, reports: Sharing of several most expanded SARS-CoV-2-reactive clonotypes across memory subsets suggested intraclonal diversification.

Sequencing was done directly on freshly isolated, uncultured memory T cells. V lost 8 bases to trimming and J lost 10 bases; unmatched junction nucleotides: 8. CDR1 is MNHEY, CDR2 SVGAGI, per germline. The CDR3 runs 14 residues. For this clone: Its antigen is currently unknown.

The sample consisted of CD4+ T cells from peripheral blood, taken after recovery from COVID-19. This chain links TRBV6-5 with TRBJ1-6; TRBD1 matches at 10 bases. The sequence derives from a human donor who had COVID-19. CDR3 sequence reads: CASRLGQGVSPLHF. The CDR3 coding sequence is TGTGCCAGCCGTCTCGGACAGGGGGTCTCACCCCTCCACTTT.